A single sample gave rise to the 22 T cell receptor beta chains below, sequenced in a study of CD8 T cells in Susac syndrome. An input of about 0.45 to 1 ug of RNA was subjected to reverse transcription using random hexamers. TCRdb used MiXCR to reprocess the immunoSEQ multiplex PCR reads, holding one entry per CDR3 protein. The top ten clones hold over 0.11% of a sample with 160,000 or so distinct CDR3 sequences, 93% of them seen once. Sequenced material: CD4+ T cells from PBMCs. The source is a human donor in good health.

V usage is TRBV13 and J usage is TRBJ2-3; 9 bases match TRBD2. The CDR3 runs to 16 residues. The trim removed 1 base at V and 5 bases at J, leaving 7 bases unmatched. Germline V gene data show CDR1 as PRHDT and CDR2 as FYEKMQ (reference sequence). The CDR3 nucleotides are TGTGCCAGCAGCTTAGTGGCGGGGGGGCTGGTAGATACGCAGTATTTT. Translated, it gives CASSLVAGGLVDTQYF.

The V call is TRBV23-1, the J call TRBJ1-1, with 8 nucleotides matching TRBD1. TRBV23-1 is given ORF status, its function remaining uncertain. The junction had 7 bases not matched to a gene; V was cut back by 4 bases and J by 3 bases. The CDR3 totals 15 residues. The CDR3 region has the DNA TGCGCCAGCAGTCGCGGACAGGGATTCGACACTGAAGCTTTCTTT. The encoded protein is CASSRGQGFDTEAFF.

J is TRBJ1-1 and V is TRBV7-2, with D unresolved. The CDR3 is 15 amino acids. CDR1 SGHTA and CDR2 FQGNSA come from the germline V gene. Trimming shortened V by 6 bases and J by 3 bases, and 17 bases separated the two germline ends. DNA of the CDR3: TGTGCCAGCAGATTCAGCATCGTCGGGGACACTGAAGCTTTCTTT. This sequence encodes CASRFSIVGDTEAFF. Full variable domain (missing parts from reference TRBV7-2 and TRBJ1-1): GAGVSQSPSNKVTEKGKDVELRCDPISGHTALYWYRQSLGQGLEFLIYFQGNSAPDKSGLPSDRFSAERTGGSVSTLTIQRTQQEDSAVYLCASRFSIVGDTEAFFGQGTRLTVV.

The chain combines TRBV30 with TRBJ1-1; the D gene is possibly TRBD1 (5 bases). CDR1 is GTSNPN, CDR2 SVGIG, per germline (reference sequence). V dropped 8 bases and J dropped 0 bases, with 13 bases sitting between them. The CDR3 runs 13 residues. This chain's CDR3 is CAGDPKLNTEAFF. CDR3 nucleotides: TGTGCCGGGGACCCCAAACTGAACACTGAAGCTTTCTTT.

The chain has TRBV7-9 and TRBJ1-6; D is undetermined. Trimming pared 1 base from V and 5 bases from J, leaving 6 bases between. The CDR3 is 14 residues long. Germline assignment: CDR1 SEHNR and CDR2 FQNEAQ (reference sequence). The CDR3 protein is CASSLGGDNSPLHF. The CDR3 DNA is TGTGCCAGCAGCTTAGGTGGGGATAATTCACCCCTCCACTTT.

J is TRBJ1-6 and V is TRBV14; no definite D call. V was pared by 3 bases and J by 10 bases, with 10 bases between. The CDR3 contains 13 residues. Looked up from germline, CDR1 is SGHDN and CDR2 is FVKESK. CDR3 DNA sequence: TGTGCCAGCAGCCAGGTTGGTCAGTCACCCCTCCACTTT. Translated, it gives CASSQVGQSPLHF.

A single count supports this clonotype. V is TRBV3-1 and J is TRBJ1-1, with 8 positions matching TRBD1. V shed 4 bases, J shed 4 bases, and the junction held 8 bases outside the gene matches. Germline V gives CDR1 LGHDT, CDR2 YNNKEL (reference sequence). The CDR3 contains 15 residues. The CDR3, as DNA: TGTGCCAGCAGCCTAGGACAGGGTTGGGGCACTGAAGCTTTCTTT. Its protein product is CASSLGQGWGTEAFF.

The CDR3, as DNA: TGTGCCAGCCGGGACGCGGGAAGAGAAAAACTGTTTTTT. Translation gives CASRDAGREKLFF. This rearrangement joins TRBV3-1 to TRBJ1-4, with D possibly TRBD1 on 5 matching bases. V was trimmed by 8 bases and J by 8 bases, leaving 15 bases between them. The CDR3 loop spans 13 amino acids. Germline V gene sequence: CDR1 LGHDT, CDR2 YNNKEL (reference sequence).

The chain carries TRBV5-1 and TRBJ1-3, with D unresolved. From germline, CDR1 is SGHRS and CDR2 YFSETQ. The CDR3 has 14 amino acids. V lost 6 bases and J 2 bases, leaving 12 bases between the germline ends. The CDR3 region is CASKVSRTGNTIYF. The CDR3 region has the DNA TGCGCCAGCAAGGTCAGCAGGACTGGAAACACCATATATTTT.

This chain joins TRBV7-8 and TRBJ2-2; a possible D gene is TRBD1 (5 bases). The length of the CDR3 is 13 residues. V was trimmed by 5 bases and J by 6 bases, leaving 10 bases between them. CDR1 is SGHVS and CDR2 is FQNEAQ in the germline V gene. This chain's CDR3 is CASSATEAGELFF. The CDR3 bases are TGTGCCAGCAGCGCGACAGAGGCCGGGGAGCTGTTTTTT.

This chain links TRBV3-1 with TRBJ2-7; the match to TRBD1 covers 7 bases. The CDR3 runs 16 residues. V shed 4 bases and J 3 bases; nucleotides not matched to a gene: 12. CDR1 is LGHDT and CDR2 is YNNKEL in the germline V gene (reference sequence). This CDR3 is CASSRRRAGGIYEQYF. CDR3 in DNA: TGTGCCAGCAGCCGCCGCCGGGCAGGGGGTATCTACGAGCAGTACTTC.

The chain uses TRBV20-1 and TRBJ1-2; D might be TRBD1 (5 bases). In germline, CDR1 is DFQATT, CDR2 SNEGSKA (reference sequence). CDR3 length: 14 residues. V lost 3 bases and J 0 bases, leaving 11 bases between the germline ends. The CDR3 loop is CSASSGWANYGYTF. The DNA for the CDR3 is TGCAGTGCTAGTTCAGGGTGGGCTAACTATGGCTACACCTTC.

V gene TRBV11-2 combines with J gene TRBJ2-3, with a possible D match to TRBD2 (5 bases). The V end lost 0 bases, the J end lost 9 bases, and 13 bases lay between the germline ends. The CDR3 has 14 amino acids. Germline CDR1 is SGHAT and CDR2 is FQNNGV. The CDR3 nucleotides read TGTGCCAGCAGCTTAGATCGGGGAACAGTAACGCAGTATTTT. Amino acid sequence: CASSLDRGTVTQYF.

The chain combines TRBV6-5 with TRBJ2-2, with TRBD2 matching 13 bases. The CDR3 consists of 17 residues. Germline V CDR1 and CDR2: MNHEY, SVGAGI. With V trimmed by 4 bases and J by 7 bases, 9 bases remained unmatched. CDR3 DNA: TGTGCCAGCAGTTCCGGACTAGCGGGGGAAGAAGTCGGGGAGCTGTTTTTT. Translation: CASSSGLAGEEVGELFF.

Here the CDR3 DNA reads TGTGCCAGCTCTCCGTCCGGGTCCTCAGATACGCAGTATTTT. Translated: CASSPSGSSDTQYF. This chain joins TRBV18 and TRBJ2-3; no firm D call. Looked up from germline, CDR1 is KGHSH and CDR2 is LQKENI. CDR3 length: 14 residues. Trimming shortened V by 6 bases and J by 4 bases, and 14 bases separated the two germline ends.

V and J are TRBV15 and TRBJ2-7; D is uncertain. The CDR3 contains 16 residues. Trimming removed 4 bases from V and 3 bases from J, with 19 bases in between. The germline CDR1 and CDR2 sequences are LNHNV and YYDKDF (reference sequence). The CDR3 spells CATSINAMGMGYEQYF. CDR3 bases: TGTGCCACCAGCATTAATGCCATGGGTATGGGCTACGAGCAGTACTTC.

V and J are TRBV12-3 or TRBV12-4 and TRBJ2-5, with 11 bases matching TRBD1. V was clipped by 6 bases and J by 8 bases; unmatched bases: 11. The CDR3 is made up of 15 amino acids. CDR3 in amino acids: CASSPGQGAVGTQYF. CDR3 DNA sequence: TGTGCCAGCAGCCCCGGACAGGGGGCCGTAGGAACCCAGTACTTC.

CDR3 sequence (DNA): TGCGCCAGCAGCGGGGGGACAGTCACTGAAGCTTTCTTT. Protein sequence: CASSGGTVTEAFF. J is TRBJ1-1 and V is TRBV5-1, with TRBD1 identical over 7 bases. After removal of 4 bases from V and 4 bases from J, the junction contained 4 bases not matched to a gene. Per the germline V gene, CDR1 is SGHRS and CDR2 is YFSETQ. The CDR3 is 13 residues long.

This clonotype was recorded only once. The J gene is TRBJ1-1, the V gene TRBV7-9; perhaps TRBD1 as D (5 bases). Trimming stripped 6 bases from V and 3 bases from J, with 17 bases between. CDR1 is SEHNR and CDR2 is FQNEAQ in the germline V gene (reference sequence). The CDR3 loop spans 15 amino acids. The CDR3 nucleotides are TGTGCCAGCAGTCACCGGGGGTCTTTGGACACTGAAGCTTTCTTT. It specifies CASSHRGSLDTEAFF.

The rearrangement joins TRBV7-2 to TRBJ2-3; 8 bases are a match to TRBD2. Germline V gene data show CDR1 as SGHTA and CDR2 as FQGNSA. With 2 bases clipped from V and 0 bases from J, the junction kept 1 base outside the gene matches. This CDR3 contains 15 residues. CDR3 nucleotides: TGTGCCAGCAGCTTAACTAGCGGAAGCACAGATACGCAGTATTTT. It is translated as CASSLTSGSTDTQYF.

The chain combines TRBV6-1 with TRBJ1-2; no firm D call. Germline values: CDR1 MNHNS, CDR2 SASEGT. This CDR3 is built from 14 residues. V dropped 8 bases and J dropped 6 bases, with 19 bases sitting between them. The CDR3: CASSPGERMNGYTF. The CDR3 region has the DNA TGTGCCAGCTCCCCGGGCGAGCGGATGAATGGCTACACCTTC.

The rearrangement uses TRBV4-1 and TRBJ2-1; TRBD2 is a possible D gene (5 bases). V gave up 4 bases and J gave up 9 bases, with 16 bases separating them. The germline CDR1 and CDR2 sequences are MGHRA and YSYEKL. CDR3 length equals 14 residues. CDR3 bases: TGCGCCAGCAGCCGTGACGGGGTGGCGGGTGAGCAGTTCTTC. Its translation is CASSRDGVAGEQFF.